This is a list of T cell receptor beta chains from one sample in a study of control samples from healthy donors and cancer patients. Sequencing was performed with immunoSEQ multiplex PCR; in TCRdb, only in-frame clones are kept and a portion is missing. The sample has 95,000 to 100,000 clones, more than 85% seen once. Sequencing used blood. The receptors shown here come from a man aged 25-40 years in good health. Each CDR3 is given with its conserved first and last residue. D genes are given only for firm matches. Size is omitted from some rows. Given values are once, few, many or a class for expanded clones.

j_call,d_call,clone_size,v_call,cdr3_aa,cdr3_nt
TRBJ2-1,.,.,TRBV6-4,CASSDSTVRGEQFF,TGTGCCAGCAGTGACTCAACGGTTCGGGGGGAGCAGTTCTTC
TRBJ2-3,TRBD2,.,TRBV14,CASSRLAFGDTQYF,TGTGCCAGCAGCCGACTAGCTTTCGGGGATACGCAGTATTTT
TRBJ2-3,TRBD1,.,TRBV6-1,CASSEGTGGADTQYF,TGTGCCAGCAGTGAAGGGACAGGGGGCGCAGATACGCAGTATTTT
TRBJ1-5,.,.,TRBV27,CASSPRRGGQPQHF,TGTGCCAGCAGTCCCCGCCGCGGTGGACAGCCCCAGCATTTT
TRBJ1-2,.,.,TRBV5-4,CASSSHSPENYGYTF,TGTGCCAGCAGCTCCCACTCGCCAGAAAATTATGGCTACACCTTC
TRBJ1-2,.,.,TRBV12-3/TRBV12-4,CASTLQTNYGYTF,TGTGCCAGTACACTTCAGACTAACTATGGCTACACCTTC
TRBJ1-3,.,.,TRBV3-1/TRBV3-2,CASSHVSGNTIYF,TGTGCCAGCAGCCATGTCTCTGGAAACACCATATATTTT
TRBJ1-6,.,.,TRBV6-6,CASSYDRHNSPLHF,TGTGCCAGCAGTTACGACAGGCATAATTCACCCCTCCACTTT
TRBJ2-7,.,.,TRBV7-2,CASSPKVRGPFSYEQYF,TGTGCCAGCAGCCCAAAGGTGCGGGGACCTTTCTCCTACGAGCAGTACTTC
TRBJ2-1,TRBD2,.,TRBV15,CATSRATSGRVNEQFF,TGTGCCACCAGCAGAGCTACTAGCGGGAGGGTCAATGAGCAGTTCTTC
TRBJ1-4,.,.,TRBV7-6,CASSLSRGTNGKLFF,TGTGCCAGCAGCTTATCTCGGGGCACGAATGGAAAACTGTTTTTT
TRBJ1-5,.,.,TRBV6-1,CASSEAEENQPQHF,TGTGCCAGCAGTGAAGCAGAGGAGAATCAGCCCCAGCATTTT
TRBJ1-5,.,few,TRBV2,CASRGGRYSNQPQHF,TGTGCCAGCAGGGGCGGAAGATATAGCAATCAGCCCCAGCATTTT
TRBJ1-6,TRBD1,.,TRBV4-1,CASSQEGGTGGSSPLHF,TGCGCCAGCAGCCAAGAAGGCGGGACAGGGGGCTCTTCACCCCTCCACTTT
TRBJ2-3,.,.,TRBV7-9,CASSPRAGTQDTQYF,TGTGCCAGCAGCCCCAGGGCCGGGACTCAAGATACGCAGTATTTT
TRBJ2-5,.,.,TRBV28,CASSAGGWETQYF,TGTGCCAGCAGTGCCGGAGGATGGGAGACCCAGTACTTC
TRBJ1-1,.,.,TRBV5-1,CASSFWGGDEAFF,TGCGCCAGCAGCTTCTGGGGAGGTGATGAAGCTTTCTTT
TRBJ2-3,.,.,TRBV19,CASSIGGAGTDTQYF,TGTGCCAGTAGTATTGGGGGGGCTGGCACAGATACGCAGTATTTT
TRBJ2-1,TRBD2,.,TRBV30,CAWSGTTLAEQFF,TGTGCCTGGAGCGGGACTACTTTGGCTGAGCAGTTCTTC
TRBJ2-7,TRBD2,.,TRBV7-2,CARRIGGNEQYF,TGTGCCAGAAGAATCGGGGGGAACGAGCAGTACTTC
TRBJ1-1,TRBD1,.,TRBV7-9,CASSLTRGTGGLNTEAFF,TGTGCCAGCAGCTTAACCCGGGGGACAGGGGGCTTGAACACTGAAGCTTTCTTT
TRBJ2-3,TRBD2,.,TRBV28,CASRSGTSGRDTQYF,TGTGCCAGCAGGTCCGGGACTAGCGGGAGGGATACGCAGTATTTT
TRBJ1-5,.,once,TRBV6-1,CASSEASGVGQPQHF,TGTGCCAGCAGTGAAGCCTCAGGGGTGGGTCAGCCCCAGCATTTT
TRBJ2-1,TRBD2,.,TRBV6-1,CASSEASGGANEQFF,TGTGCCAGCAGTGAAGCTAGCGGGGGGGCCAATGAGCAGTTCTTC
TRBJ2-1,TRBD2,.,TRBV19,CASKEGGPPGEQFF,TGTGCCAGTAAGGAGGGAGGGCCTCCCGGGGAGCAGTTCTTC
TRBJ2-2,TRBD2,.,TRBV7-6,CASSPYGGAATGELFF,TGTGCCAGCAGCCCCTACGGGGGGGCCGCCACCGGGGAGCTGTTTTTT
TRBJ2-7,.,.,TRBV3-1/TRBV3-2,CASSRRASGPSYEQYF,TGTGCCAGCAGCCGAAGAGCATCGGGACCGAGCTACGAGCAGTACTTC
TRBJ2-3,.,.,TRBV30,CAWSVDSVADTQYF,TGTGCCTGGAGTGTGGACAGTGTAGCCGATACGCAGTATTTT
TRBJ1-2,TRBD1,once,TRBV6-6,CASSTGTAYGYTF,TGTGCCAGCAGTACCGGGACAGCCTATGGCTACACCTTC
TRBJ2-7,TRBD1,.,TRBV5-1,CASSTIGTGGDEQYF,TGCGCCAGCAGTACTATCGGGACAGGGGGCGACGAGCAGTACTTC
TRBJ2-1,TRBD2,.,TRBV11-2,CASSPPGLASYNEQFF,TGTGCCAGCAGCCCGCCGGGACTAGCGTCATACAATGAGCAGTTCTTC
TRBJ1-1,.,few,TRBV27,CASSTRQREAFF,TGTGCCAGCAGTACCAGACAGCGGGAAGCTTTCTTT
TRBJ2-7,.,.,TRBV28,CASSFGRTPGQYF,TGTGCCAGCAGTTTCGGACGGACTCCGGGGCAGTACTTC
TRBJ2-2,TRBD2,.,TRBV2,CASTMGTSGTGELFF,TGTGCCAGCACGATGGGGACTAGCGGCACCGGGGAGCTGTTTTTT
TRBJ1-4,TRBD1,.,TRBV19,CASSRTGATNEKLFF,TGTGCCAGTAGTAGGACAGGAGCAACTAATGAAAAACTGTTTTTT
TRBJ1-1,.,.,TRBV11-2,CASSLVPLHNEAFF,TGTGCCAGCAGCTTAGTCCCCCTACACAATGAAGCTTTCTTT
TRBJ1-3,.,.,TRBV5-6,CASSLGTDSGNTIYF,TGTGCCAGCAGCTTGGGGACAGACTCTGGAAACACCATATATTTT
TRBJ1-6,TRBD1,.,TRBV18,CASSPEGQGNGLGNSPLHF,TGTGCCAGCTCACCGGAAGGACAGGGGAACGGACTCGGTAATTCACCCCTCCACTTT
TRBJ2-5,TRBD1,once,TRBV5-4,CASSTKTGGLETQYF,TGTGCCAGCAGCACTAAAACAGGGGGCCTTGAGACCCAGTACTTC
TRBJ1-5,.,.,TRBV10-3,CAISESQGGQPQHF,TGTGCCATCAGTGAGTCGCAGGGAGGACAGCCCCAGCATTTT